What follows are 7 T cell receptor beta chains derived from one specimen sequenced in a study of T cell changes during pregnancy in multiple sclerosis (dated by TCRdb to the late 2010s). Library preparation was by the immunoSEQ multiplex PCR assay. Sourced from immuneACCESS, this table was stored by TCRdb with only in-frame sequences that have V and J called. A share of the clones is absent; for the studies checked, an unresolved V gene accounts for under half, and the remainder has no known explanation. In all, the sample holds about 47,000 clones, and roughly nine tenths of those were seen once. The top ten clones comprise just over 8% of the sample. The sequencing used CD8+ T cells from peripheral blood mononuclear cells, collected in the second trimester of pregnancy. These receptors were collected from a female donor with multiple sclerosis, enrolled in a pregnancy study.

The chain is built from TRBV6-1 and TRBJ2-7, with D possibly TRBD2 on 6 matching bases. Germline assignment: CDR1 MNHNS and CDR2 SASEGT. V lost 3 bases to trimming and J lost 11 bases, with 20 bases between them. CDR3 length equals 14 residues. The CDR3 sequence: CASSEDQEGSWEYF. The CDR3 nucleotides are TGTGCCAGCAGTGAGGACCAGGAGGGTTCTTGGGAGTACTTC.

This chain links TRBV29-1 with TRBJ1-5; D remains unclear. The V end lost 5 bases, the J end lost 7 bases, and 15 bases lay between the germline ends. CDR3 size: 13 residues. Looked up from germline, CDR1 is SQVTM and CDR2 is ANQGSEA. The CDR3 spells CSVLMFPGQPQHF. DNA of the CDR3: TGCAGCGTTTTAATGTTCCCGGGACAGCCCCAGCATTTT.

The CDR3 spells CASSRGFGNTIYF. The CDR3 coding sequence is TGTGCCAGCAGCAGAGGGTTTGGAAACACCATATATTTT. This sequence joins TRBV7-8 and TRBJ1-3; D gene unclear. V gave up 5 bases and J gave up 3 bases, with 8 bases separating them. This CDR3 region has 13 residues. Germline CDR1 SGHVS, CDR2 FQNEAQ.

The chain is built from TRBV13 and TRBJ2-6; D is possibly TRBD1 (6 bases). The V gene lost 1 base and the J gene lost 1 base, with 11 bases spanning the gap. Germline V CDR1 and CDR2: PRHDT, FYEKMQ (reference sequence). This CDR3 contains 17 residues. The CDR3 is CASSLAPTGSGANVLTF. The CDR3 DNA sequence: TGTGCCAGCAGCTTAGCCCCCACAGGGTCTGGGGCCAACGTCCTGACTTTC.

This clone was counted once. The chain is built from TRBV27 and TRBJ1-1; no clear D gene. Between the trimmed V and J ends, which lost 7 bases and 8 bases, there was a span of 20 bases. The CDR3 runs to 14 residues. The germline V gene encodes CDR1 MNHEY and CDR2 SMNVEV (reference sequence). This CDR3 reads CASTAIGGRSEAFF. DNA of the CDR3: TGTGCCAGCACCGCCATCGGAGGTCGGAGCGAAGCTTTCTTT.

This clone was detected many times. This CDR3 is CASSTPGTMNTGELFF. As DNA, the CDR3 is TGTGCCAGCAGCACCCCCGGGACAATGAACACCGGGGAGCTGTTTTTT. V usage is TRBV11-3 and J usage is TRBJ2-2; weak D call: TRBD1 (6 bases). V lost 5 bases to trimming and J lost 1 base, with 14 bases between them. The CDR3 consists of 16 residues. Germline assignment: CDR1 SGHNT and CDR2 YENEEA.

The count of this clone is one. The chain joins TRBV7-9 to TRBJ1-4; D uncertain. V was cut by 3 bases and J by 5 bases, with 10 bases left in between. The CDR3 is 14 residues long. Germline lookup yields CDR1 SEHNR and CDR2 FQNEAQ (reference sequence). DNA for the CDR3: TGTGCCAGCAGCTTCATGGGCGCCAATGAAAAACTGTTTTTT. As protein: CASSFMGANEKLFF. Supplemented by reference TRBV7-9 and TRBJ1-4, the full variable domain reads DTGVSQNPRHKITKRGQNVTFRCDPISEHNRLYWYRQTLGQGPEFLTYFQNEAQLEKSRLLSDRFSAERPKGSFSTLEIQRTEQGDSAMYLCASSFMGANEKLFFGSGTQLSVL.